The sequence of this TCR beta chain was determined in a study of cytomegalovirus exposure and HLA in healthy donors. Study at large: A prior study identified approximately 120 million unique TCR beta sequences from around 180 million T cells.

With 60 Vbeta and 13 Jbeta primers, the PCR was carried out. The data were produced by immunoSEQ multiplex PCR, yet TCRdb's version contains in-frame clones alone and is incomplete. Counted here are under 150,000 clones, around three quarters occurring once; the ten biggest clones make up 6.3%. To note about this clone: As yet, its antigen is unknown.

This CDR3 spans 13 amino acids. Germline loops: CDR1 MNHEY, CDR2 SMNVEV (reference sequence). V was pared by 3 bases and J by 2 bases, with 8 bases between. At sampling all donors were nominally healthy, likely with unrecorded immune exposures. Findings and caveats of the study: Productive status was seen about 90% or about 30% of the time for most TCR beta V segments in an earlier analysis. The authors assumed roughly uniform sequencing depth across donors for presence/absence analyses.

The TCR sequence derives from a woman in her thirties or forties in good health and CMV-seronegative. Sequenced sample: PBMCs. This chain uses TRBV27 with TRBJ2-7; D gene uncertain. This CDR3 reads CASSLHQTYEQYF. The CDR3 nucleotides read TGTGCCAGCAGTTTGCACCAGACCTACGAGCAGTACTTC.